The present T cell receptor (beta chain) was sequenced within a study of blood T cells in healthy people across ages. The CDR3 is 13 amino acids. Germline CDR1 reads MDHEN; CDR2 reads SYDVKM. The V end was cut by 8 bases, the J end by 2 bases, with 13 bases between. For the second PCR, which ran for 7 to 11 cycles, a sample-barcoded 5' primer and a J-beta primer mix were used. TCRdb itself ran the 5' RACE reads through MiXCR, one entry per CDR3 protein. Seen here are approximately 900,000 distinct CDR3 sequences, 25% to 35% observed once, and the top ten hold roughly 10%. The same specimen was also included in a second study, on T cells of mothers and their children. That study adds: Study donors consisted of a few healthy Caucasian mothers and their six children. Microchimeric T cell clones that persisted were not detected.

Sequenced input: blood. The sequence derives from a woman between 35 and 50 years old in good health. The chain combines TRBV28 with TRBJ2-7, with D perhaps being TRBD1 or TRBD2 (6 bases each). DNA of the CDR3: TGTGCCAGCCAAAGGGGGGCGGCCTACGAGCAGTACTTC. Translated: CASQRGAAYEQYF.